This T cell receptor (beta chain) was captured in a study of T cell clones after liver transplantation. The germline gives CDR1 KGHSH, CDR2 LQKENI. The CDR3 is 15 residues long. The ends were cut back, 6 bases at V and 10 bases at J, with 25 bases in the middle. TCRdb's copy holds only in-frame clones and misses some; the assay was immunoSEQ multiplex PCR. The sample lists 70,000 to 85,000 clones, approximately 80% occurring once. The TCR originated in a human donor who received a liver transplant. The chain recombines TRBV18 with TRBJ2-7; weak D call: TRBD2 (6 bases). The starting material was CD4+ T cells from blood, obtained before liver transplant. CDR3 loop: CASSHREQGSPDQYF. CDR3 DNA: TGTGCCAGCTCCCACCGGGAGCAGGGCTCCCCGGATCAGTACTTC.